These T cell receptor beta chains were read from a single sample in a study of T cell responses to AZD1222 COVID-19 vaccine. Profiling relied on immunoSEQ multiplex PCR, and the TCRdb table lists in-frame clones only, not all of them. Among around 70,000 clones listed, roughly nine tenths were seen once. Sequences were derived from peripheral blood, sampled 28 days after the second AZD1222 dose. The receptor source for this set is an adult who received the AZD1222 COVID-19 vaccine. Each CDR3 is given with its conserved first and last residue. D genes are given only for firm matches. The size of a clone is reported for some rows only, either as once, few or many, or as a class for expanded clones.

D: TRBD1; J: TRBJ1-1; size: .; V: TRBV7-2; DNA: TGTGCCAGCAGCTTCGTAGGACAGGAGGCTTTCTTT; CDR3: CASSFVGQEAFF
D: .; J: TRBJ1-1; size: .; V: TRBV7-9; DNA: TGTGCCAGCAGCTTAGAAGAGAACACTGAAGCTTTCTTT; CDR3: CASSLEENTEAFF
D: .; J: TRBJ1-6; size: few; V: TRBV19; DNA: TGTGCCAGTAGGCGAGAACCAGGGGCGAGCTCCTATAATTCACCCCTCCACTTT; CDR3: CASRREPGASSYNSPLHF
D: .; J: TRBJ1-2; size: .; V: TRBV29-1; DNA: TGCAGCGTCCAAAGCTCATCGGATCCTGGCTACACCTTC; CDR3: CSVQSSSDPGYTF
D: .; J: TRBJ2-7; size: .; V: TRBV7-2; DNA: TGTGCCAGCAGCTTATTCCAAGACTTCAAGCTCGAGCAGTACTTC; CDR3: CASSLFQDFKLEQYF
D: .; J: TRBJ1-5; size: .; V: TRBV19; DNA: TGTGCCAGTAGTATCCAGGAGGATCAGCCCCAGCATTTT; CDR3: CASSIQEDQPQHF
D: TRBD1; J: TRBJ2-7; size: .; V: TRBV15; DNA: TGTGCCACCAGCAGAGGGGGGACAGGAGGGTCCGAGCAGTACTTC; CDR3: CATSRGGTGGSEQYF
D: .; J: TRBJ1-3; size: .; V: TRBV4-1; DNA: TGCGCCAGCAGCCAAGATCGGGCTCGGCGGGTTGGAAACACCATATATTTT; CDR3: CASSQDRARRVGNTIYF
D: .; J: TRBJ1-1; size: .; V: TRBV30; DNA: TGTGCCTGGAGTGCAGGGGCGGTGAACACTGAAGCTTTCTTT; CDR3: CAWSAGAVNTEAFF
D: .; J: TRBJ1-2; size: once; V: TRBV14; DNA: TGTGCCAGCAGCCAAGATGTGGCGGGTGGCTACACCTTC; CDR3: CASSQDVAGGYTF
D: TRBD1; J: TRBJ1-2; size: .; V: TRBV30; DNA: TGTGCCTGGAGTACGAGGGGGCTCCTCCCTCACGGCTACACCTTC; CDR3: CAWSTRGLLPHGYTF
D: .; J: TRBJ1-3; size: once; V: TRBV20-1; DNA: TGTGGAGGGACGGGTGGAAACACCATATATTTT; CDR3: CGGTGGNTIYF
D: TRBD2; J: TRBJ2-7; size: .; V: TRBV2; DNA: TGTGCCAGCAGTGAACGGCGGGAGGGCATCTACGAGCAGTACTTC; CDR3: CASSERREGIYEQYF
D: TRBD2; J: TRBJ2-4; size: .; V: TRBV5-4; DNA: TGTGCCAGCAGCGCGACTAGCGGGAGGGCTGAGAACATTCAGTACTTC; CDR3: CASSATSGRAENIQYF
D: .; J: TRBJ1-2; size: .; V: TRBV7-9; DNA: TGTGCCAGCAGCCCCTCCCCCGGCCAGGGGACCTATGGCTACACCTTC; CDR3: CASSPSPGQGTYGYTF
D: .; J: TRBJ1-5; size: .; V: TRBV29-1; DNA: TGCAGCGTCGGGGAAGGCGATCAGCCCCAGCATTTT; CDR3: CSVGEGDQPQHF
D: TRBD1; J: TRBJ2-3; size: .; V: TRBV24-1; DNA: TGTGCCACCAGTGCTTCGCTGGGGACAGGGGACACAGATACGCAGTATTTT; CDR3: CATSASLGTGDTDTQYF
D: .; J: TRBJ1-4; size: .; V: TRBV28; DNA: TGTGCCAGCAGCGGGAGACGCTCAAAACTGTTTTTT; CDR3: CASSGRRSKLFF
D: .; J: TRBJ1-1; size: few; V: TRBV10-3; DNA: TGTGCCATCAGTGAGTCGTGGACTGAAGCTTTCTTT; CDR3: CAISESWTEAFF
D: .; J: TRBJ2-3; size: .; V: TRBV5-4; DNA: TGTGCCAGCAGCTTGGCTTTAGCCGAAAGCACAGATACGCAGTATTTT; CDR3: CASSLALAESTDTQYF
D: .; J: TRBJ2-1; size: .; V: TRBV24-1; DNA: TGTGCCACCAGTTACTCCGGGACGCAAATTGTCAATGAGCAGTTCTTC; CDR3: CATSYSGTQIVNEQFF
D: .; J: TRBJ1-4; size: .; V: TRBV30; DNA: TGTGCCTGGAGTGTAGGGCAGGGGAATGAAAAACTGTTTTTT; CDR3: CAWSVGQGNEKLFF
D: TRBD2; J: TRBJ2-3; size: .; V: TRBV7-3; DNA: TGTGCCAGCAGCCACACTAGCGGGAAGGCAGATACGCAGTATTTT; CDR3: CASSHTSGKADTQYF
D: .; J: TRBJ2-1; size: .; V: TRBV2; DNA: TGTGCCAGCAGGTACGGGGGTCGAGAGCAGTTCTTC; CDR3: CASRYGGREQFF
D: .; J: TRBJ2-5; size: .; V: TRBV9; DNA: TGTGCCAGCAGCGTAGGGGGGCTTGCGGGAGCTCAAGAGACCCAGTACTTC; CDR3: CASSVGGLAGAQETQYF
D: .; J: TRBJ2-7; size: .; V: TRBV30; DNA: TGTGCCTGGAGTGGGGGATGGGGCTACGAGCAGTACTTC; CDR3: CAWSGGWGYEQYF
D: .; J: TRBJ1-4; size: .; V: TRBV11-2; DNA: TGTGCCAGCAGCTTGTCTGTGACAGCCAAAGAAAAACTGTTTTTT; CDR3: CASSLSVTAKEKLFF
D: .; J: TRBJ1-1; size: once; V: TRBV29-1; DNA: TGCAGCGTACGCCCGCGGGTTACTGAAGCTTTCTTT; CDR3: CSVRPRVTEAFF
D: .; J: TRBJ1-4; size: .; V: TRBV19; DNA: TGTGCCAGTAGTCTCTCGACAGCTCTAAATGAAAAACTGTTTTTT; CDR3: CASSLSTALNEKLFF
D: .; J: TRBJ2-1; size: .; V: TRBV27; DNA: TGTGCCAGCAGTTCGAGGACAGACCACAATGAGCAGTTCTTC; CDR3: CASSSRTDHNEQFF
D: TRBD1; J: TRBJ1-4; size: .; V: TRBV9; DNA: TGTGCCAGCAGCCCGGGACAGCTAACAACTAATGAAAAACTGTTTTTT; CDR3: CASSPGQLTTNEKLFF
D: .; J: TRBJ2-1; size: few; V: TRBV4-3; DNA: TGCGCCAGCAGCCAAGAGAGGGACAGGGGGCTTAGCGGGAGGGAGAATGAGCAGTTCTTC; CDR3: CASSQERDRGLSGRENEQFF
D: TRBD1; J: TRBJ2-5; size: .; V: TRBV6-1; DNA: TGTGCCAGCAGTGGGGGACAGGGGGCGTCTTGGGAGACCCAGTACTTC; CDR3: CASSGGQGASWETQYF
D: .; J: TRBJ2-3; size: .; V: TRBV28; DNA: TGTGCCAGTCGAGCTGGTGGCGGACGCACAGATACGCAGTATTTT; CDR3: CASRAGGGRTDTQYF
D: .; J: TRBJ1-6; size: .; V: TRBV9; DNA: TGTGCCAGCAGCGAGACAGTTTATAATTCACCCCTCCACTTT; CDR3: CASSETVYNSPLHF
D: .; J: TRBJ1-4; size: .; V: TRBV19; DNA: TGTGCCAGTAGTATAAGAGAAAAACTGTTTTTT; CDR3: CASSIREKLFF
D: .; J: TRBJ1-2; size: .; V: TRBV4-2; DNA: TGTGCCAGCAGCCAAGATAGGGGGTTTAGCTGGGGCTACACCTTC; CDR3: CASSQDRGFSWGYTF
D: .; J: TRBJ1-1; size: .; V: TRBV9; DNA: TGTGCCAGCAGCGCCCAACAGGGGAACACTGAAGCTTTCTTT; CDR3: CASSAQQGNTEAFF
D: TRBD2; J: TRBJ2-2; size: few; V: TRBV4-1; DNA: TGCGCCAGCAGCCAAGAACTAGCGACGAACACCGGGGAGCTGTTTTTT; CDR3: CASSQELATNTGELFF
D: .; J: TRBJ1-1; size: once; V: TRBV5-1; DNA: TGCGCCAGCAGCCCAGCAGGGAACACTGAAGCTTTCTTT; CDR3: CASSPAGNTEAFF
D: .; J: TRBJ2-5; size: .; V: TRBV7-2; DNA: TGTGCCAGCAGCTTGCAGGGTATGGGGGAGACCCAGTACTTC; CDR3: CASSLQGMGETQYF
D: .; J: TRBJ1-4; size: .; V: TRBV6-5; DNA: TGTGCCAGCAGTTCAACGGCAGCAACTAATGAAAAACTGTTTTTT; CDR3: CASSSTAATNEKLFF
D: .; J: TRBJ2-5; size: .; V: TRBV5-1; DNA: TGCGCCAGCAGCTTTCCACCGGGGGAGACCCAGTACTTC; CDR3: CASSFPPGETQYF
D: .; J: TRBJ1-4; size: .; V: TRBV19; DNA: TGTGCCAGTAGTGACATCACCGGCGAAAAACTGTTTTTT; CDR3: CASSDITGEKLFF
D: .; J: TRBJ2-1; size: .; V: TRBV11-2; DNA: TGTGCCAGCAGCTCGGCCGGGGGCAATGAGCAGTTCTTC; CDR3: CASSSAGGNEQFF
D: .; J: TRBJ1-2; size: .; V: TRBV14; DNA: TGTGCCAGCAGCCAACAAATCTTTAACTATGGCTACACCTTC; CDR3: CASSQQIFNYGYTF